Detailed here is one T cell receptor beta chain. This specimen belongs to a study of cytomegalovirus exposure and HLA in healthy donors. Background on the study: Earlier findings included some 120 million unique TCR beta sequences obtained from about 180 million T cells.

The study ran its PCR with 60 Vbeta and 13 Jbeta primers. TCRdb's copy holds only in-frame clones and misses some; the assay was immunoSEQ multiplex PCR. The listing contains about 140,000 clones. Healthy individuals who donated bone marrow served as the donors. This CDR3 is built from 15 residues. The germline V gene encodes CDR1 LNHDA and CDR2 SQIVND (reference sequence). Germline trimming cut 6 bases from V and 4 bases from J; bases unmatched to any gene: 5. This chain joins TRBV19 and TRBJ2-3, with 12 nucleotides matching TRBD2. The clonotype was recovered from a woman aged 18-30 years in good health and CMV-seronegative. Material: PBMCs. CDR3 DNA sequence: TGTGCCAGTAGCCAGACTAGCGGGAGCGCAGATACGCAGTATTTT. This sequence encodes CASSQTSGSADTQYF.